The 28 T cell receptor beta chains below were found in one sample sequenced in a study of blood T cell repertoires in COVID-19 (dated by TCRdb to 2019 to 2021). Libraries were prepared through the immunoSEQ multiplex PCR assay. In TCRdb, the immuneACCESS table is reduced to in-frame sequences with V and J assigned. These tables do not hold every clone; where another copy was compared, an unresolved V gene accounts for under half, and the others remain unexplained. In all, the sample holds 150,000 to 200,000 clones, and roughly nine tenths of those were seen once. Clones ranked in the top ten supply under 2.5% of the sample. The sample taken for sequencing was PBMCs or T cells enriched from blood (not recorded which). Source of these receptors: a woman between 35 and 50 years old with acute COVID-19.

J is TRBJ2-1 and V is TRBV29-1; TRBD1 matches at 7 bases. The CDR3 is 13 residues long. The V and J ends lost 7 bases and 9 bases, in that order; junction bases with no gene match: 12. Germline CDR1 is SQVTM and CDR2 is ANQGSEA. The CDR3 nucleotides read TGCAGCGCCATGACAGGGTTCAACGGTGAGCAGTTCTTC. Translated, it gives CSAMTGFNGEQFF.

V gene TRBV3-1 (or the pseudogene TRBV3-2) combines with J gene TRBJ2-3, with 9 bases identical to TRBD2. V trimming: 0 bases; J trimming: 2 bases; junction bases outside the gene matches: 3. CDR1 is LGHDT and CDR2 is YNNKEL in the germline V gene (reference sequence). This CDR3 has 16 amino acids. DNA of the CDR3: TGTGCCAGCAGCCAAGATCAGCGGGGGGTCACAGATACGCAGTATTTT. Protein product: CASSQDQRGVTDTQYF.

V usage is TRBV19 and J usage is TRBJ2-1; a weak D match, TRBD1 (6 bases). Germline assignment: CDR1 LNHDA and CDR2 SQIVND (reference sequence). Between the trimmed V and J ends, which lost 1 base and 3 bases, there was a span of 7 bases. The CDR3 length is 14 residues. This CDR3 reads CASSIGRGYNEQFF. The CDR3 DNA reads as TGTGCCAGTAGTATAGGCAGGGGCTACAATGAGCAGTTCTTC.

This rearrangement joins TRBV7-6 to TRBJ2-2; tentative D call: TRBD2 (6 bases). This CDR3 has 17 amino acids. V was trimmed by 1 base and J by 4 bases, leaving 16 bases between them. Germline CDR1 and CDR2: SGHVS and FNYEAQ. In DNA, the CDR3 is TGTGCCAGCAGCTTAGTGGCCCGGACTACCATCACCGGGGAGCTGTTTTTT. Its translation: CASSLVARTTITGELFF.

The V call is TRBV28, the J call TRBJ1-2; D gene unclear. The germline V and J ends were trimmed by 9 bases and 0 bases, with 5 bases remaining between them. CDR3 length equals 11 residues. Germline V CDR1 and CDR2: MDHEN, SYDVKM. DNA for the CDR3: TGTGCCAGTAAAACTAACTATGGCTACACCTTC. It encodes CASKTNYGYTF.

This chain joins TRBV7-3 and TRBJ2-5, with TRBD2 matching over 9 bases. The CDR3 sequence is 16 residues long. CDR1 and CDR2 from the germline V gene are SGHTA and FQGTGA. Germline trimming cut 5 bases from V and 4 bases from J; bases unmatched to any gene: 11. CDR3 loop: CASSPDSRGGRETQYF. The CDR3, as DNA: TGTGCCAGCAGCCCGGACTCGCGGGGGGGCCGAGAGACCCAGTACTTC.

This chain uses TRBV7-2 with TRBJ2-3, with TRBD2 as a possible D gene (6 bases). CDR1 and CDR2 from the germline V gene are SGHTA and FQGNSA. V was shortened by 1 base and J by 10 bases, with 9 bases between the two germline ends. The CDR3 covers 12 residues. CDR3 DNA sequence: TGTGCCAGCAGCTTAGGAGGGGAGGCGCAGTATTTT. Amino acid sequence: CASSLGGEAQYF.

The rearrangement joins TRBV19 to TRBJ2-1, with 7 bases lining up with TRBD1. The V segment lost 5 bases and the J segment 4 bases; nucleotides outside the gene matches: 11. Germline V gene lookup returns CDR1 LNHDA and CDR2 SQIVND (reference sequence). This CDR3 region has 16 residues. CDR3 nucleotide sequence: TGTGCCAGTAGTTCGCCCTTTCCGGGACAGTACAATGAGCAGTTCTTC. Its protein is CASSSPFPGQYNEQFF.

This chain connects TRBV6-5 to TRBJ2-5; 7 nucleotides line up with TRBD2. Losses at the gene ends were 0 bases for V and 5 bases for J; bases not matched to a gene: 6. This CDR3 is built from 15 residues. Germline CDR1 MNHEY, CDR2 SVGAGI. CDR3 protein: CASSYSSVGGETQYF. For the CDR3, the DNA is TGTGCCAGCAGTTACTCGTCGGTGGGAGGGGAGACCCAGTACTTC.

The chain couples TRBV27 to TRBJ2-1, with 13 bases aligning to TRBD2. Germline CDR1 is MNHEY and CDR2 is SMNVEV (reference sequence). V shed 5 bases, J shed 7 bases, and the junction held 17 bases outside the gene matches. The CDR3 sequence is 19 residues long. As DNA, the CDR3 is TGTGCCAGCAGTCCATCGGAAGGACTAGCGGGAGTGGTAATGAATGAGCAGTTCTTC. This encodes CASSPSEGLAGVVMNEQFF.

This chain links TRBV15 with TRBJ1-5; a possible D gene is TRBD1 (6 bases). V was clipped by 5 bases and J by 2 bases, with 13 bases between them. Germline CDR1 and CDR2: LNHNV and YYDKDF (reference sequence). This CDR3 spans 15 amino acids. CDR3 sequence (DNA): TGTGCCACCAGCGAACAGGGTTGGGGCAATCAGCCCCAGCATTTT. This codes for CATSEQGWGNQPQHF.

The V and J genes are TRBV4-1 and TRBJ2-4, with 7 bases fitting TRBD1. With V trimmed by 4 bases and J by 0 bases, 6 bases remained unmatched. Germline CDR1 reads MGHRA; CDR2 reads YSYEKL. There are 16 residues in the CDR3. The CDR3: CASSPTGAIAKNIQYF. Written as DNA, the CDR3 is TGCGCCAGCAGCCCAACAGGGGCGATAGCCAAAAACATTCAGTACTTC.

The V gene is TRBV9, the J gene TRBJ2-1, with 7 positions matching TRBD2. CDR3 size: 17 residues. The J segment lost 3 bases and the V segment lost 0 bases, leaving 9 bases of the junction unmatched. Germline CDR1 and CDR2: SGDLS and YYNGEE. Here the CDR3 reads CASSVEDGGSVYNEQFF. The CDR3 bases are TGTGCCAGCAGCGTAGAAGACGGGGGGTCGGTCTACAATGAGCAGTTCTTC.

This clone was seen only a few times. The chain combines TRBV5-5 with TRBJ1-4; 7 nucleotides align to TRBD1. CDR3 length: 16 amino acids. The ends lost 4 bases at V and 7 bases at J; junction bases unmatched: 13. Germline CDR1 is SGHKS and CDR2 is YYEKEE (reference sequence). This CDR3 reads CASSGGTGAGVEKLFF. CDR3 nucleotide sequence: TGTGCCAGCAGCGGGGGAACAGGGGCCGGGGTTGAAAAACTGTTTTTT.

The chain employs TRBV28 and TRBJ2-1; D perhaps matches TRBD1 (5 bases). Germline-derived CDR1 and CDR2 are MDHEN and SYDVKM. The V gene lost 3 bases and the J gene lost 2 bases, with 8 bases spanning the gap. CDR3 size: 14 residues. As DNA, the CDR3 is TGTGCCAGCAGTTTTCCAGGGACCTACAATGAGCAGTTCTTC. Its protein is CASSFPGTYNEQFF.

V and J are TRBV19 and TRBJ2-3; TRBD2 matches 8 bases. In germline, CDR1 is LNHDA, CDR2 SQIVND (reference sequence). V lost 1 base and J lost 3; bases outside the gene matches: 6. CDR3 length: 16 amino acids. CDR3: CASSIVPGLATDTQYF. DNA of the CDR3: TGTGCCAGTAGTATAGTGCCCGGACTAGCAACAGATACGCAGTATTTT.

This clone was seen just once. The chain recombines TRBV28 with TRBJ1-5, with 8 positions matching TRBD1. CDR1 is MDHEN, CDR2 SYDVKM, per germline. CDR3 size: 18 residues. J lost 7 bases, V lost 6 bases, and 20 bases had no gene match. The CDR3 here is CASSLPGTGWTINQPQHF. The CDR3 nucleotides read TGTGCCAGCAGCTTGCCCGGGACAGGTTGGACGATCAACCAGCCCCAGCATTTT.

The chain is built from TRBV12-5 and TRBJ2-4; perhaps TRBD2 as D (7 bases). V lost 0 bases to trimming and J lost 12 bases, with 27 bases between them. CDR1 is LGHNT and CDR2 is FRNRAP in the germline V gene. The CDR3 is 18 residues long. As DNA, the CDR3 is TGTGCTAGTGGTTTGGTACCCACTGGGGGGGGCCCCTGGGGTGGTCAGTACTTC. It yields the protein CASGLVPTGGGPWGGQYF.

This clone has just one count. J is TRBJ2-5 and V is TRBV18; TRBD1 aligns across 7 bases. V shed 3 bases, J shed 4 bases, and the junction held 8 bases outside the gene matches. Per germline, CDR1 KGHSH and CDR2 LQKENI. This CDR3 has 15 amino acids. The CDR3 sequence is CASSPGQRELETQYF. The CDR3 DNA reads TGTGCCAGCTCACCGGGACAGAGGGAGTTAGAGACCCAGTACTTC.

This chain joins TRBV10-3 and TRBJ1-5; 7 positions match TRBD1. Germline lookup yields CDR1 ENHRY and CDR2 SYGVKD. CDR3 length: 15 residues. The J segment lost 3 bases and the V segment lost 4 bases, leaving 6 bases of the junction unmatched. The DNA for the CDR3 is TGTGCCATCAGTGCTGAAGGGGGCCCCAATCAGCCCCAGCATTTT. This gives the protein CAISAEGGPNQPQHF.

The V gene is TRBV5-1, the J gene TRBJ2-5; D possibly corresponds to TRBD1 (5 bases). V was clipped by 10 bases and J by 5 bases, with 18 bases between them. The germline CDR1 and CDR2 sequences are SGHRS and YFSETQ. The CDR3 covers 13 residues. Here the CDR3 reads CASRDSQAETQYF. The CDR3 DNA reads as TGCGCCTCTCGAGACAGTCAGGCGGAGACCCAGTACTTC.

This clone has just a few counts. Here the CDR3 reads CASTTGTGASYEQYF. The CDR3 DNA follows: TGTGCCAGCACAACCGGGACAGGGGCCTCCTACGAGCAGTACTTC. The rearrangement links TRBV7-2 to TRBJ2-7, with TRBD1 matching 10 bases. CDR1 is SGHTA, CDR2 FQGNSA, per germline. After removal of 7 bases from V and 0 bases from J, the junction contained 6 bases not matched to a gene. The CDR3 consists of 15 residues. Combining the CDR3 with reference TRBV7-2 and TRBJ2-7 gives the whole variable domain GAGVSQSPSNKVTEKGKDVELRCDPISGHTALYWYRQSLGQGLEFLIYFQGNSAPDKSGLPSDRFSAERTGGSVSTLTIQRTQQEDSAVYLCASTTGTGASYEQYFGPGTRLTVT.

This clone has more than one count but fewer than ten. The V and J genes are TRBV5-1 and TRBJ2-1; 14 nucleotides line up with TRBD2. V trimming: 0 bases; J trimming: 2 bases; junction bases outside the gene matches: 4. This CDR3 contains 18 residues. Germline loops: CDR1 SGHRS, CDR2 YFSETQ. The CDR3 spells CASSLEGTSGGPYNEQFF. The CDR3 coding sequence is TGCGCCAGCAGCTTGGAGGGGACTAGCGGGGGCCCCTACAATGAGCAGTTCTTC.

This chain uses TRBV25-1 with TRBJ2-2; 8 bases align to TRBD2. The CDR3 covers 16 residues. The germline V gene encodes CDR1 MGHDK and CDR2 SYGVNS. Trimming at V came to 6 bases and at J to 2 bases, leaving 8 bases not matched to a gene. CDR3 amino acids: CASRGGGRLNTGELFF. The DNA for the CDR3 is TGTGCCAGCAGGGGGGGCGGGAGGCTAAACACCGGGGAGCTGTTTTTT.

The chain is built from TRBV19 and TRBJ1-5, with D maybe TRBD1 (6 bases). V was shortened by 6 bases and J by 0 bases, with 12 bases between the two germline ends. Per the germline V gene, CDR1 is LNHDA and CDR2 is SQIVND (reference sequence). This CDR3 is built from 15 residues. CDR3 sequence: CASSQTGNSNQPQHF. The CDR3 nucleotides read TGTGCCAGTAGCCAGACAGGAAATAGCAATCAGCCCCAGCATTTT.

The chain recombines TRBV13 with TRBJ1-1; possible D gene TRBD1, 6 bases. The germline V gene encodes CDR1 PRHDT and CDR2 FYEKMQ (reference sequence). The CDR3 contains 14 residues. The V end was cut by 7 bases, the J end by 0 bases, with 12 bases between. The CDR3 region is CASTFGGLNTEAFF. The CDR3 DNA reads as TGTGCCAGCACCTTCGGGGGGCTGAACACTGAAGCTTTCTTT.

The rearrangement uses TRBV6-2 or TRBV6-3 and TRBJ2-3; TRBD2 agrees at 12 bases. The ends lost 6 bases at V and 0 bases at J; junction bases unmatched: 4. Germline V CDR1 and CDR2: MNHEY, SVGEGT. This CDR3 is 16 amino acids long. The CDR3 nucleotides are TGTGCCAGCAGCCGGACTAGCGGGACCAGCACAGATACGCAGTATTTT. It is translated as CASSRTSGTSTDTQYF.

This chain connects TRBV10-1 to TRBJ1-6, with a possible D match to TRBD1 (6 bases). The CDR3 contains 13 residues. Germline assignment: CDR1 WNHNN and CDR2 SYGVQD (reference sequence). V was shortened by 9 bases and J by 8 bases, with 14 bases between the two germline ends. The CDR3 protein is CASSDRLDSPLHF. The DNA for the CDR3 is TGCGCCAGTTCTGACAGGCTCGATTCACCCCTCCACTTT.